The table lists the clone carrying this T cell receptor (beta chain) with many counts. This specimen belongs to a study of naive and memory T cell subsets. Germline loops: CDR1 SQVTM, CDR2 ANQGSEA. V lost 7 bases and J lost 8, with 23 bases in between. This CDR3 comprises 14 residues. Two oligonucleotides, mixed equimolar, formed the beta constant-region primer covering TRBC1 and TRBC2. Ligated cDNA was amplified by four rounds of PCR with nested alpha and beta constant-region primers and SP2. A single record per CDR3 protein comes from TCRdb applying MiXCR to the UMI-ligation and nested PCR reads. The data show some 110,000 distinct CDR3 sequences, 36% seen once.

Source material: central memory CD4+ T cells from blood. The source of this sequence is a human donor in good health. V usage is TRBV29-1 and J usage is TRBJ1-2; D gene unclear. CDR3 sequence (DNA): TGCAGCGCCGCTAGGGTCGAGGCCAGCAAAGGCTACACCTTC. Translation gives CSAARVEASKGYTF.